This entry lists 18 T cell receptor beta chains sequenced from one sample in a study of cytomegalovirus exposure and HLA in healthy donors. Primers included in the PCR were 60 Vbeta and 13 Jbeta primers. Generated by immunoSEQ multiplex PCR, the TCRdb table keeps only in-frame clones and is missing some. The table has around 260,000 clones, about 80% seen once; the top ten hold roughly 0.31%. The sample taken for sequencing was PBMCs. The receptors originated from a girl aged 2-10 years in good health and CMV-seronegative.

This clone has just a few counts. CDR3 sequence reads: CASSGGPWGQDYYGYTF. The CDR3 DNA reads as TGTGCCAGCAGCGGAGGACCCTGGGGACAGGATTACTATGGCTACACCTTC. This chain connects TRBV9 to TRBJ1-2; 8 nucleotides match TRBD1. Trimming took 3 bases from V and 3 from J; bases not matched to a gene: 13. The CDR3 extends over 17 amino acids. Germline assignment: CDR1 SGDLS and CDR2 YYNGEE.

The chain is built from TRBV7-2 and TRBJ2-5, with D maybe TRBD2 (6 bases). Per germline, CDR1 SGHTA and CDR2 FQGNSA. CDR3 size: 16 residues. Trimming left V 4 bases short and J 7 bases short, with 22 bases between. In DNA form, the CDR3 reads TGTGCCAGCAGCTCCGGGGGTACTATTAGGACCAGGACCCAGTACTTC. Its protein product is CASSSGGTIRTRTQYF.

The chain recombines TRBV7-8 with TRBJ1-6, with 7 nucleotides matching TRBD1. CDR1 SGHVS and CDR2 FQNEAQ come from the germline V gene. J was trimmed by 10 bases and V by 1 base; bases with no gene match: 4. The CDR3 totals 14 residues. The CDR3: CASSLGQGQSPLHF. CDR3 bases: TGTGCCAGCAGCTTAGGACAGGGACAATCACCCCTCCACTTT.

The chain uses TRBV2 and TRBJ2-3; TRBD2 aligns across 14 bases. The trim removed 3 bases at V and 9 bases at J, leaving 5 bases unmatched. The CDR3 is 15 residues long. Germline V gene sequence: CDR1 SNHLY, CDR2 FYNNEI. The CDR3 region is CASSEGTSGGGTQYF. The CDR3 nucleotides are TGTGCCAGCAGTGAGGGGACTAGCGGGGGTGGGACGCAGTATTTT.

The chain carries TRBV27 and TRBJ2-1, with a possible D match to TRBD2 (5 bases). The ends were cut back, 6 bases at V and 6 bases at J, with 15 bases in the middle. This CDR3 region has 14 residues. Per the germline V gene, CDR1 is MNHEY and CDR2 is SMNVEV (reference sequence). CDR3 loop: CASRNTGLSNEQFF. CDR3 DNA: TGTGCCAGCAGAAACACGGGGTTGAGCAATGAGCAGTTCTTC.

This rearrangement joins TRBV28 to TRBJ1-5, with D uncertain. Deletions cut 6 bases from V and 0 bases from J, with 6 bases between. CDR1 and CDR2 (germline): MDHEN, SYDVKM. The CDR3 spans 13 residues. The CDR3 bases are TGTGCCAGCAGCACTCCTAGCAATCAGCCCCAGCATTTT. Translation gives CASSTPSNQPQHF.

This clone was observed a few times. The chain is built from TRBV27 and TRBJ2-7, with TRBD2 identical over 15 bases. Germline CDR1 and CDR2: MNHEY and SMNVEV (reference sequence). With V trimmed by 0 bases and J by 3 bases, 6 bases remained unmatched. The CDR3 totals 18 residues. The CDR3 sequence: CASSLSTGLAGGYYEQYF. DNA of the CDR3: TGTGCCAGCAGTTTATCGACGGGACTAGCGGGAGGCTACTACGAGCAGTACTTC.

V gene TRBV21-1 combines with J gene TRBJ2-2; the tabulated D call, TRBD2, remains unverified against the DNA. TRBV21-1 is classified as a pseudogene. The CDR3 has 17 residues. This chain's CDR3 is CASTRGASGSAGRELFF. In DNA form, the CDR3 reads TGTGCCAGCACCAGGGGGGCTAGCGGGAGTGCGGGCAGGGAGCTGTTTTTT.

This clone was observed once. The chain carries TRBV27 and TRBJ2-7, with 7 bases matching TRBD2. Germline V gene sequence: CDR1 MNHEY, CDR2 SMNVEV (reference sequence). J was trimmed by 5 bases and V by 4 bases; bases with no gene match: 14. The CDR3 sequence is 16 residues long. CDR3 amino acids: CASSSLTHGRWDEQYF. Here the CDR3 DNA reads TGTGCCAGCAGTTCCCTGACCCACGGGAGGTGGGACGAGCAGTACTTC.

This sequence joins TRBV6-1 and TRBJ2-5, with 12 bases aligning to TRBD2. The end of the DNA aligns better with TRBJ2-7, so the J call may be wrong. In germline, CDR1 is MNHNS, CDR2 SASEGT. This CDR3 contains 15 residues. CDR3 sequence reads: CASNSRTSGIYEQYF. The CDR3 region has the DNA TGTGCCAGCAATAGCAGGACTAGCGGGATTTACGAGCAGTACTTC.

Notes on this clone: Other DNA sequences within the sample encode an identical CDR3. The genes are TRBV5-1 and TRBJ2-7, with 10 bases lining up with TRBD2. This CDR3 is 15 amino acids long. The V and J ends lost 2 bases and 3 bases, in that order; junction bases with no gene match: 5. From germline, CDR1 is SGHRS and CDR2 YFSETQ. The CDR3 coding sequence is TGCGCCAGCAGCTTTACTAGCGGGATTGACTACGAGCAGTACTTC. Residues: CASSFTSGIDYEQYF. The full variable domain, rest sourced from reference TRBV5-1 and TRBJ2-7, is KAGVTQTPRYLIKTRGQQVTLSCSPISGHRSVSWYQQTPGQGLQFLFEYFSETQRNKGNFPGRFSGRQFSNSRSEMNVSTLELGDSALYLCASSFTSGIDYEQYFGPGTRLTVT.

The chain recombines TRBV4-1 with TRBJ2-1, with 7 bases fitting TRBD1. This CDR3 has 17 amino acids. The trim removed 4 bases at V and 2 bases at J, leaving 11 bases unmatched. Per germline, CDR1 MGHRA and CDR2 YSYEKL. Here the CDR3 reads CASSLRGHQTTYNEQFF. CDR3 DNA: TGCGCCAGCAGCCTTAGGGGGCACCAGACTACCTACAATGAGCAGTTCTTC.

This chain joins TRBV6-1 and TRBJ1-1, with D unclear. The germline V and J ends were trimmed by 4 bases and 11 bases, with 20 bases remaining between them. CDR1 is MNHNS and CDR2 is SASEGT in the germline V gene. The CDR3 spans 14 residues. CDR3 bases: TGTGCCAGCAGTGTCCCGGGTGATTTAGGCCGGGCTTTCTTT. Its protein product is CASSVPGDLGRAFF.

The chain uses TRBV28 and TRBJ1-1; D remains ambiguous. Germline loops: CDR1 MDHEN, CDR2 SYDVKM. This CDR3 has 13 amino acids. Between the trimmed V and J ends, which lost 4 bases and 4 bases, there was a span of 10 bases. CDR3 sequence reads: CASSSAGITEAFF. The CDR3 nucleotides read TGTGCCAGCAGTTCAGCCGGGATCACTGAAGCTTTCTTT.

V is TRBV2 and J is TRBJ1-5; 9 nucleotides line up with TRBD1. The CDR3 is 16 residues long. V lost 6 bases, J lost 0 bases, and 6 bases stayed unmatched. CDR1 SNHLY and CDR2 FYNNEI come from the germline V gene. The CDR3 sequence: CASRPLDRGSNQPQHF. The CDR3, as DNA: TGTGCCAGCAGACCCCTGGACAGGGGTAGCAATCAGCCCCAGCATTTT.

The rearrangement uses TRBV6-5 and TRBJ2-7; D call uncertain. V lost 6 bases and J lost 4, with 13 bases in between. Germline CDR1 reads MNHEY; CDR2 reads SVGAGI. The length of the CDR3 is 13 residues. The CDR3 spells CASSSAAPYEQYF. The CDR3 DNA reads as TGTGCCAGCAGCTCCGCGGCCCCATACGAGCAGTACTTC.

The rearrangement uses TRBV5-8 and TRBJ2-5, with 8 bases identical to TRBD1. Matching the DNA end better, TRBJ2-7 makes the J call doubtful. The CDR3 has 15 residues. The germline V gene encodes CDR1 SGHTS and CDR2 YDEGEE. The CDR3 here is CASSWRGRGQYEQYF. For the CDR3, the DNA is TGTGCCAGCAGCTGGCGGGGCAGGGGGCAATACGAGCAGTACTTC.

This clone appeared once. The chain recombines TRBV13 with TRBJ2-5, with TRBD2 matching 7 bases. Germline V gene data show CDR1 as PRHDT and CDR2 as FYEKMQ (reference sequence). The V and J ends lost 0 bases and 7 bases, in that order; junction bases with no gene match: 8. This CDR3 is 15 amino acids long. CDR3 DNA: TGTGCCAGCAGCTTAGGTTCGGGAGGTTTAAGGACCCAGTACTTC. Amino acids: CASSLGSGGLRTQYF.